Sequencing of this T cell receptor beta chain was carried out in a study of T cell repertoires in cytomegalovirus infection. The germline CDR1 and CDR2 sequences are SGHDN and FVKESK. Trimming left V 0 bases short and J 0 bases short, with 9 bases between. The CDR3 extends over 15 amino acids. TCRdb reprocessed the reads via MiXCR and lists one record per CDR3 protein. The table includes 600,000 to 800,000 distinct CDR3 sequences, approximately 24% detected once. This clonotype has just a few counts. Sequenced material: CD8+ T cells from PBMCs. The clonotype comes from a human donor in good health (CMV status not recorded). Some clones in this sample may be carry-over from other donors' samples. The chain couples TRBV14 to TRBJ2-7; D not certain. CDR3 bases: TGTGCCAGCAGCCAAGATTACCAGAGCTCCTACGAGCAGTACTTC. This encodes CASSQDYQSSYEQYF.